This T cell receptor beta chain came from a study of regulatory T cells in long-lasting Graves disease. Study summary: Over 5 years of antithyroid drugs with positive TSH receptor antibodies was taken to mean persistent Graves' disease. Whole-study findings and limits: There was favoring of TRBV28, TRBJ1-2 and TRBJ2-5 in persistent disease. The persistent group shared around 2,700 public clonotypes, more than the approximately 1,000 shared by new patients.

In this sample, this clonotype turned up many times. Its antigen remains unidentified. The time point here: persistent/refractory GD, antithyroid drugs over 5 years with positive TRAb. Extracted PBMC RNA gave rise to the TCR library. Patients came through an endocrinology department, and that department was in Xi'an, China. Losses at the gene ends were 8 bases for V and 1 base for J; bases not matched to a gene: 8. Per germline, CDR1 MNHEY and CDR2 SMNVEV (reference sequence). The CDR3 runs to 15 residues. Both iRepertoire HTBI primers and Arm-PCR of CDR3 regions were used to build the TCR beta libraries. TCRdb redid the calling of the multiplex PCR reads with MiXCR, one entry per CDR3 protein. Among hundreds of thousands of distinct CDR3 sequences, around a fifth were seen once, and the ten largest hold 29%.

This chain uses TRBV27 with TRBJ1-1; TRBD1 aligns across 9 bases. The source was peripheral blood mononuclear cells (PBMCs), collected when the disease was refractory, from a patient treated with antithyroid drugs. The clonotype originates from a female donor with Graves disease. CDR3 sequence: CASRPTGQGNTEAFF. CDR3 coding DNA: TGTGCCAGCCGCCCAACGGGACAGGGGAACACTGAAGCTTTCTTT.